This T cell receptor (beta chain) emerged from a study of T cells in Graves' hyperthyroidism and ophthalmopathy. Germline V CDR1 and CDR2: MDHEN, SYDVKM. The CDR3 loop spans 16 amino acids. The junction had 3 bases not matched to a gene; V was cut back by 5 bases and J by 2 bases. There were TCR beta CDR3 regions amplified from RNA transcripts. HTBI primers were employed in a first-round RT-PCR of the TCR CDR3. TCRdb reprocessed the multiplex PCR reads via MiXCR and lists one record per CDR3 protein. The sample lists 500,000 to 650,000 distinct CDR3 sequences, 17% seen once, with approximately 15% in the top ten.

The sequenced sample consisted of blood. The TCR was taken from a woman aged 18-29 years with Graves' ophthalmopathy. This chain connects TRBV28 to TRBJ1-6; 10 positions match TRBD1. The CDR3, as DNA: TGTGCCAGCAGTGACAGGGGGCAGGCCTATAATTCACCCCTCCACTTT. Translation: CASSDRGQAYNSPLHF.